The subject of this entry is one TCR beta chain. Its antigen is not identified. The data stem from a study of T cell repertoires in ileal Crohn's disease. Study overall: About half received postoperative treatment, about a dozen with thiopurines and 15 to 20 anti-TNF. Findings and limits, study-wide: Compared with non-smokers, active smokers at surgery showed more clonal expansions. Sorted CD8 T cells held more high-frequency clones than CD4. Endoscopic recurrence occurred in every patient whose clonality exceeded 26.8%.

Profiled with immunoSEQ multiplex PCR; TCRdb holds only in-frame clones, not every one. The data show 25,000 to 35,000 clones, roughly 77% seen once. The sequenced sample consisted of ileal tissue. The TCR sequence derives from an adult with Crohn's disease.

In DNA, the CDR3 is TGTGCCAGCAGCTCCGGTTGGGGGGATAGCAATCAGCCCCAGCATTTT. Translating it yields CASSSGWGDSNQPQHF. The V and J genes are TRBV7-8 and TRBJ1-5, with D maybe TRBD1 (5 bases). Germline loops: CDR1 SGHVS, CDR2 FQNEAQ. Trimming cost V 4 bases and J 0 bases, with 13 bases left between them. The CDR3 runs to 16 residues.